The clone carrying this T cell receptor (beta chain) showed up just a few times. Its antigen is unidentified. The germline CDR1 and CDR2 sequences are KGHDR and SFDVKD. The CDR3 covers 14 residues. V was pared by 9 bases and J by 2 bases, with 14 bases between. The data were obtained in a study of T-cell memory formation after mild COVID-19. Study-level findings and limits: The appearance of some responding clones in pre-infection memory suggested that cross-reactive memory joined.

TCRdb processed the 5' RACE reads anew with MiXCR; each CDR3 protein has one entry. Of roughly 400,000 distinct CDR3 sequences detected, 15% to 20% appear once; the ten largest clones hold roughly 21%. This sequence joins TRBV24-1 and TRBJ2-3; D unclear. Sequencing was performed on PBMCs or a T cell subset sorted from them (not recorded which). The receptor's source is a man aged 18 to 29 who had mild COVID-19 (a few samples of this study predate the infection). Cell type and time point are not known. This CDR3 is CATGEWRVTDTQYF. The CDR3 DNA follows: TGTGCCACCGGAGAGTGGCGAGTCACAGATACGCAGTATTTT.